This T cell receptor (beta chain) was sequenced in a study of naive and memory T cell subsets. Many counts were recorded for this clonotype. Its antigen is unidentified. The junction departs from the called germline gene at one end, perhaps through a read error. CD8 T cells were positively selected from what remained after CD4 positive selection. Cells stained for CD3, CD4, CD8, CD45RA and CD27 were sorted into four subsets. An equimolar mix of two oligonucleotides served as the beta constant-region primer for TRBC1 and TRBC2. Ligated cDNA was amplified by four rounds of PCR with nested alpha and beta constant-region primers and SP2. TCRdb redid the calling of the UMI-ligation and nested PCR reads with MiXCR, one entry per CDR3 protein. The sample holds roughly 83,000 distinct CDR3 sequences, 11% seen once. CDR1 and CDR2 from the germline V gene are SSHAT and FNYEAQ (reference sequence). The CDR3 is made up of 15 amino acids.

Study-wide points: A few larger clonotypes appeared in naive repertoires, especially CD8, possibly memory cells re-expressing CD45RA. Over 90% of naive TCR sequences appeared only once after error correction, unlike memory subsets.

Material: naive CD4+ T cells from blood. This receptor was taken from a human donor in good health. J is TRBJ2-1 and V is TRBV7-7; 9 positions agree with TRBD2. DNA of the CDR3: TGTGCTAGCAGCTTAGGCCTTAGCGGGAGAAATGAGCAGTTCTTC. It is translated as CASSLGLSGRNEQFF. The whole variable domain, filled in from reference TRBV7-7 and TRBJ2-1, reads GAGVSQSPRYKVTKRGQDVTLRCDPISSHATLYWYQQALGQGPEFLTYFNYEAQPDKSGLPSDRFSAERPEGSISTLTIQRTEQRDSAMYRCASSLGLSGRNEQFFGPGTRLTVL.